These 13 T cell receptor beta chains were sequenced from one sample in a study of regulatory T cells in long-lasting Graves disease. Time point given: newly diagnosed GD, antithyroid drugs for less than 3 months. Construction of the TCR library relied on RNA isolated from PBMCs. Arm-PCR of CDR3 regions and iRepertoire HTBI primers were the basis on which TCR beta libraries were built. MiXCR, applied by TCRdb to the multiplex PCR reads, yields one record per CDR3 protein. This table holds roughly 420,000 distinct CDR3 sequences, around 15% found once. These data also featured in a second study, about T cells in Graves' hyperthyroidism and ophthalmopathy.

Sequenced material: peripheral blood mononuclear cells (PBMCs), taken at new diagnosis, from a patient treated with antithyroid drugs. Source of these receptors: a woman between 45 and 65 years old with Graves disease.

Many counts were recorded for this clonotype. This chain joins TRBV2 and TRBJ2-1; a possible D gene is TRBD2 (6 bases). The germline gives CDR1 SNHLY, CDR2 FYNNEI. This CDR3 spans 13 amino acids. Trimming pared 7 bases from V and 8 bases from J, leaving 15 bases between. CDR3 protein: CASTRGEIDEQFF. The CDR3 region has the DNA TGTGCCAGCACGCGGGGAGAAATCGATGAGCAGTTCTTC.

There are many counts of this clonotype. The rearrangement joins TRBV5-6 to TRBJ2-7; the match to TRBD2 covers 9 bases. The length of the CDR3 is 15 residues. The ends lost 2 bases at V and 4 bases at J; junction bases unmatched: 7. Germline CDR1 and CDR2: SGHDT and YYEEEE. As DNA, the CDR3 is TGTGCCAGCAGCTTCGTTAGCGGGAGTAGGTACGAGCAGTACTTC. Protein product: CASSFVSGSRYEQYF.

This clonotype was detected ten times or more. The chain uses TRBV30 and TRBJ2-7; D may match TRBD1 or TRBD2 (5 bases each). The CDR3 sequence is 13 residues long. V was shortened by 7 bases and J by 4 bases, with 17 bases between the two germline ends. Germline V gene sequence: CDR1 GTSNPN, CDR2 SVGIG (reference sequence). CDR3 region: CASTGWGSYEQYF. DNA of the CDR3: TGTGCCTCAACTGGGTGGGGGTCGTACGAGCAGTACTTC.

The chain combines TRBV5-1 with TRBJ1-5, with D unresolved. V gave up 0 bases and J gave up 3 bases, with 7 bases separating them. The CDR3 has 14 residues. Germline lookup yields CDR1 SGHRS and CDR2 YFSETQ. CDR3 loop: CASSLEGDNQPQHF. CDR3 DNA sequence: TGCGCCAGCAGCTTGGAGGGAGACAATCAGCCCCAGCATTTT.

The chain couples TRBV14 to TRBJ1-5; no firm D call. The CDR3 is 18 residues long. CDR1 is SGHDN, CDR2 FVKESK, per germline. The V and J ends lost 0 bases and 4 bases respectively, with 19 bases between them. Here the CDR3 reads CASSQDSVGPGPNQPQHF. The CDR3 bases are TGTGCCAGCAGCCAAGATTCGGTCGGCCCGGGCCCAAATCAGCCCCAGCATTTT.

This clonotype was counted ten times or more. The J gene is TRBJ2-7, the V gene TRBV5-1; 7 bases fit TRBD1. The CDR3 extends over 14 amino acids. Unmatched junction bases numbered 3, after V lost 0 bases and J lost 3 bases. CDR1 is SGHRS, CDR2 YFSETQ, per germline. CDR3 coding DNA: TGCGCCAGCAGCTTGGATCCAGGGGGCTACGAGCAGTACTTC. As protein: CASSLDPGGYEQYF. Filled out from reference TRBV5-1 and TRBJ2-7, the complete variable domain reads KAGVTQTPRYLIKTRGQQVTLSCSPISGHRSVSWYQQTPGQGLQFLFEYFSETQRNKGNFPGRFSGRQFSNSRSEMNVSTLELGDSALYLCASSLDPGGYEQYFGPGTRLTVT.

The chain uses TRBV27 and TRBJ2-5; D call uncertain. The V end lost 7 bases, the J end lost 3 bases, and 6 bases lay between the germline ends. Germline loops: CDR1 MNHEY, CDR2 SMNVEV (reference sequence). This CDR3 region has 11 residues. The CDR3 protein is CASTHKETQYF. The CDR3, as DNA: TGTGCCAGCACTCACAAAGAGACCCAGTACTTC.

The V gene is TRBV29-1, the J gene TRBJ2-1; 7 bases align to TRBD2. The CDR3 runs to 17 residues. Unmatched junction bases numbered 16, after V lost 6 bases and J lost 2 bases. The germline V gene has CDR1 SQVTM and CDR2 ANQGSEA. DNA for the CDR3: TGCAGCGTCTCTCGGGAGGCGGGATCAACCCCCTACAATGAGCAGTTCTTC. Protein: CSVSREAGSTPYNEQFF.

Ten or more counts support this clonotype. This rearrangement joins TRBV11-2 to TRBJ2-7, with D uncertain. V was cut by 1 base and J by 4 bases, with 8 bases left in between. CDR1 and CDR2 from the germline V gene are SGHAT and FQNNGV. The CDR3 totals 13 residues. CDR3 loop: CASSLVQEYEQYF. DNA for the CDR3: TGTGCCAGCAGCTTAGTGCAAGAATACGAGCAGTACTTC. Together with reference TRBV11-2 and TRBJ2-7, the CDR3 gives the full variable domain: EAGVAQSPRYKIIEKRQSVAFWCNPISGHATLYWYQQILGQGPKLLIQFQNNGVVDDSQLPKDRFSAERLKGVDSTLKIQPAKLEDSAVYLCASSLVQEYEQYFGPGTRLTVT.

This clonotype was found many times. This sequence joins TRBV28 and TRBJ2-1, with 10 bases identical to TRBD2. The germline gives CDR1 MDHEN, CDR2 SYDVKM. Trimming took 5 bases from V and 7 from J; bases not matched to a gene: 8. This CDR3 contains 15 residues. The CDR3: CASSPSGRGDNEQFF. The DNA of the CDR3 is TGTGCCAGCAGTCCGAGCGGGAGGGGGGATAATGAGCAGTTCTTC.

This clonotype was found a few times. The DNA of the CDR3 is TGTGCCTGGAGCACTAGCGGGAGGGCCTCCACCGGGGAGCTGTTTTTT. It specifies CAWSTSGRASTGELFF. The V gene is TRBV30, the J gene TRBJ2-2; 13 bases are shared with TRBD2. CDR3 length: 16 residues. The germline V gene encodes CDR1 GTSNPN and CDR2 SVGIG (reference sequence). Trimming took 3 bases from V and 4 from J; bases not matched to a gene: 5.

A note on this clonotype: This sequence may be a read error, since a much larger clone differs from it by one base. This chain joins TRBV27 and TRBJ2-7, with D perhaps given as TRBD1 or TRBD2 (5 bases each). In germline, CDR1 is MNHEY, CDR2 SMNVEV (reference sequence). The CDR3 extends over 13 amino acids. The CDR3 region is CTSRRDRSYEQYF. CDR3 coding DNA: TGTACCAGCCGCCGGGACCGTTCCTACGAGCAGTACTTC.

This clonotype was counted at least ten times. The chain is built from TRBV7-9 and TRBJ2-1; no clear D gene. The CDR3 length is 13 residues. Germline assignment: CDR1 SEHNR and CDR2 FQNEAQ (reference sequence). Trimming removed 2 bases from V and 10 bases from J, with 12 bases in between. DNA for the CDR3: TGTGCCAGCAGCTTATTGTGGGAAGGAGAGCAGTTCTTC. Protein product: CASSLLWEGEQFF.